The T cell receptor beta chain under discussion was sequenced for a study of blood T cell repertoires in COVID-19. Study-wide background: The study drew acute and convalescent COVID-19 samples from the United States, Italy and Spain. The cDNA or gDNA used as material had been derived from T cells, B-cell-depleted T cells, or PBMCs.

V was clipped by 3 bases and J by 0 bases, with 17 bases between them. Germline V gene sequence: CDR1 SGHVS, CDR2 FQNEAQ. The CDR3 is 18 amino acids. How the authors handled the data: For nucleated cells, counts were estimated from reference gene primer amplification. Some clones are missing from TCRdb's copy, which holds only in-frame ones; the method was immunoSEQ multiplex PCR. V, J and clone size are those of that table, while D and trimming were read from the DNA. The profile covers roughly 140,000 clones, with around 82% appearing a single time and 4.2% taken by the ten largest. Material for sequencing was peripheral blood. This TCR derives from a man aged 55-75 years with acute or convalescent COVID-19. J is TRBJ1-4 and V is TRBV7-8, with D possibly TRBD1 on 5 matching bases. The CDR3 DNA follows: TGTGCCAGCAGCTTTAACAGGATATTACCTCCAACTAATGAAAAACTGTTTTTT. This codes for CASSFNRILPPTNEKLFF.